The 3 T cell receptor beta chains in this list originate from one sample, sequenced in a study of T-cell reconstitution after alpha-beta-depleted transplantation in children. A TCRbeta library incorporating unique molecular identifiers was prepared. TCRdb re-derived calls from the PCR reads in MiXCR, one entry per CDR3 protein. The sample yields 500,000 or so distinct CDR3 sequences, 32% seen once. This specimen was PBMCs from the stem cell graft donor, taken from the stem cell graft. The receptors derive from a human donor who donated a stem cell graft to a child with aplastic anemia.

V is TRBV28 and J is TRBJ2-5; D is ambiguous. The CDR3 is made up of 12 amino acids. Germline V gene sequence: CDR1 MDHEN, CDR2 SYDVKM. V was pared by 7 bases and J by 5 bases, with 11 bases between. DNA of the CDR3: TGTGCCAGCACCACCATCGGGGAGACCCAGTACTTC. This codes for CASTTIGETQYF.

The chain uses TRBV4-2 and TRBJ2-4; 8 nucleotides line up with TRBD1. Germline CDR1 reads LGHNA; CDR2 reads YNFKEQ. V was pared by 3 bases and J by 11 bases, with 3 bases of the junction left unmatched. CDR3 length equals 12 residues. CDR3 sequence reads: CASSHIQGVQYF. DNA of the CDR3: TGTGCCAGCAGCCATATACAGGGGGTTCAGTACTTC.

DNA of the CDR3: TGTGCCAGCAGCCCCTGGGGGCGGGACACAGATACGCAGTATTTT. It encodes CASSPWGRDTDTQYF. The chain is built from TRBV7-8 and TRBJ2-3, with D possibly called TRBD1 or TRBD2 (6 bases each). The germline CDR1 and CDR2 sequences are SGHVS and FQNEAQ. This CDR3 is 15 amino acids long. The germline V and J ends were trimmed by 5 bases and 2 bases, with 14 bases remaining between them.